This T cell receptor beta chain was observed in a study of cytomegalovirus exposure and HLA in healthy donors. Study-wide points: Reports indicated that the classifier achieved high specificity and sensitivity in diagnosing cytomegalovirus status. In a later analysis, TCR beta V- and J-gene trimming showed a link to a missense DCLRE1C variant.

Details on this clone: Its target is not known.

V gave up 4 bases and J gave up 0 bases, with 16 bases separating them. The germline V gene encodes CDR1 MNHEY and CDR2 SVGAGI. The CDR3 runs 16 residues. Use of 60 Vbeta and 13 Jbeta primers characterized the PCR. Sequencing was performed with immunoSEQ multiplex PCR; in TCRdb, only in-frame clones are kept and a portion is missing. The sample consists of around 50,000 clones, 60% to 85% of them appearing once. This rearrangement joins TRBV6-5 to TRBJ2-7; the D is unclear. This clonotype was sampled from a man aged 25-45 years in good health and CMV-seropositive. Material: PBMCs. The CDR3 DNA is TGTGCCAGCAGTTCCCCTACCGGGTACATCTCCTACGAGCAGTACTTC. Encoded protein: CASSSPTGYISYEQYF.